These 23 T cell receptor beta chains share one sample of origin, sequenced in a study of beta chain features in type 1 diabetes. Reverse transcribing all isolated RNA meant expressed TCRB transcripts were sequenced. Generated by immunoSEQ multiplex PCR, the TCRdb table keeps only in-frame clones and is missing some. Altogether roughly 500,000 clones are present, approximately 10% being singletons, with the ten largest covering approximately 0.045%. The sequencing input was naive CD4+ T cells from blood. Receptors originate from a young woman in good health.

The rearrangement links TRBV2 to TRBJ1-6; D is undetermined. Trimming cost V 7 bases and J 8 bases, with 6 bases left between them. The CDR3 extends over 11 amino acids. Looked up from germline, CDR1 is SNHLY and CDR2 is FYNNEI. The CDR3 nucleotides are TGTGCCAGCAATGGCTATTCACCCCTCCACTTT. It yields the protein CASNGYSPLHF. Variable domain in full (rest from reference TRBV2 and TRBJ1-6): EPEVTQTPSHQVTQMGQEVILRCVPISNHLYFYWYRQILGQKVEFLVSFYNNEISEKSEIFDDQFSVERPDGSNFTLKIRSTKLEDSAMYFCASNGYSPLHFGNGTRLTVT.

The rearrangement uses TRBV27 and TRBJ2-7; 9 bases are a match to TRBD1. The CDR3 consists of 13 residues. Germline CDR1 is MNHEY and CDR2 is SMNVEV (reference sequence). The V and J ends lost 11 bases and 1 base, in that order; junction bases with no gene match: 6. The CDR3 coding sequence is TGTGCCCACCGGACAGGGGATTCCTACGAGCAGTACGTC. Translation: CAHRTGDSYEQYV.

V is TRBV7-9 and J is TRBJ2-5, with 7 bases that match TRBD1. The length of the CDR3 is 13 residues. Germline CDR1 and CDR2: SEHNR and FQNEAQ (reference sequence). V was clipped by 5 bases and J by 5 bases; unmatched bases: 5. The CDR3 DNA sequence: TGTGCCAGCAGCCATACAGGGGTGGAGACCCAGTACTTC. It yields the protein CASSHTGVETQYF.

This clone has just a few counts. The V and J genes are TRBV9 and TRBJ2-5; D might be TRBD1 (5 bases). The germline V and J ends were trimmed by 0 bases and 7 bases, with 10 bases remaining between them. The CDR3 is 13 residues long. Per germline, CDR1 SGDLS and CDR2 YYNGEE. In DNA form, the CDR3 reads TGTGCCAGCAGCGTAGAAGCTAGGGGGACCCAGTACTTC. Translation gives CASSVEARGTQYF.

This chain uses TRBV9 with TRBJ2-3; TRBD2 matches at 7 bases. CDR1 and CDR2 (germline): SGDLS, YYNGEE. The V and J ends lost 3 bases and 4 bases, in that order; junction bases with no gene match: 8. This CDR3 comprises 15 residues. The CDR3 region is CASSELAELADTQYF. DNA for the CDR3: TGTGCCAGCAGCGAGCTAGCGGAACTAGCAGATACGCAGTATTTT.

A few counts support this clone. This rearrangement joins TRBV9 to TRBJ1-3; no clear D gene. With 6 bases removed from V and 2 bases from J, the gap between germline ends came to 12 bases. The length of the CDR3 is 14 residues. CDR1 and CDR2 from the germline V gene are SGDLS and YYNGEE. CDR3 nucleotides: TGTGCCAGCAACCCAGATCTCACTGGAAACACCATATATTTT. This sequence encodes CASNPDLTGNTIYF.

This chain links TRBV9 with TRBJ2-7; TRBD1 matches at 7 bases. Germline CDR1 is SGDLS and CDR2 is YYNGEE. Losses at the gene ends were 2 bases for V and 5 bases for J; bases not matched to a gene: 7. The CDR3 is made up of 14 amino acids. The CDR3 region has the DNA TGTGCCAGCAGCGTGGGGACAGAGCGCGACGAGCAGTACTTC. Translation gives CASSVGTERDEQYF.

The V call is TRBV30, the J call TRBJ2-7; 9 positions agree with TRBD1. The CDR3 is 16 residues long. The junction had 15 bases not matched to a gene; V was cut back by 3 bases and J by 6 bases. In germline, CDR1 is GTSNPN, CDR2 SVGIG (reference sequence). Written as DNA, the CDR3 is TGTGCCTGGAGCCCCTTCCGCGGACAGGGGCCACGCGAGCAGTACTTC. Amino acids: CAWSPFRGQGPREQYF. Complete variable domain (other parts from reference TRBV30 and TRBJ2-7): SQTIHQWPATLVQPVGSPLSLECTVEGTSNPNLYWYRQAAGRGLQLLFYSVGIGQISSEVPQNLSASRPQDRQFILSSKKLLLSDSGFYLCAWSPFRGQGPREQYFGPGTRLTVT.

This clone was seen only a few times. The gene calls are TRBV15 and TRBJ1-5; no clear D gene. V shed 0 bases and J shed 5 bases, with 14 bases lying between them. CDR1 LNHNV and CDR2 YYDKDF come from the germline V gene (reference sequence). The CDR3 runs to 16 residues. The CDR3 nucleotides read TGTGCCACCAGCAGAGATTTAGTGCAAGTGGATCAGCCCCAGCATTTT. This gives the protein CATSRDLVQVDQPQHF.

This clone was observed a few times. J is TRBJ2-1 and V is TRBV2, with 9 bases fitting TRBD2. The CDR3 consists of 14 residues. Germline lookup yields CDR1 SNHLY and CDR2 FYNNEI. With 10 bases clipped from V and 8 bases from J, the junction kept 12 bases outside the gene matches. CDR3 sequence (DNA): TGTGCCAACTCCGGGACTAGCAGACCCCATGAGCAGTTCTTC. Its translation is CANSGTSRPHEQFF.

V usage is TRBV20-1 and J usage is TRBJ1-2; D is unresolved. Germline V gene sequence: CDR1 DFQATT, CDR2 SNEGSKA (reference sequence). The CDR3 covers 11 residues. The germline V and J ends were trimmed by 3 bases and 7 bases, with 9 bases remaining between them. CDR3 nucleotides: TGCAGTGCTAGTCTCACAGCTGGCTACACCTTC. This sequence encodes CSASLTAGYTF.

This chain joins TRBV14 and TRBJ2-1, with TRBD1 identical over 8 bases. Per germline, CDR1 SGHDN and CDR2 FVKESK. Unmatched junction bases numbered 4, after V lost 4 bases and J lost 2 bases. This CDR3 is built from 15 residues. CDR3 sequence reads: CASSRRGLTYNEQFF. In DNA, the CDR3 is TGTGCCAGCAGCCGCAGGGGGCTTACCTACAATGAGCAGTTCTTC.

This clone was found a few times. The chain has TRBV7-2 and TRBJ2-5, with unresolved D. The CDR3 spans 14 residues. V was shortened by 1 base and J by 1 base, with 7 bases between the two germline ends. Per the germline V gene, CDR1 is SGHTA and CDR2 is FQGNSA. CDR3 protein: CASSLVLSQETQYF. DNA for the CDR3: TGTGCCAGCAGCTTAGTGCTGTCCCAAGAGACCCAGTACTTC.

This chain joins TRBV7-2 and TRBJ1-1; the D gene is possibly TRBD1 (5 bases). Trimming removed 2 bases from V and 9 bases from J, with 13 bases in between. The CDR3 has 13 amino acids. CDR1 and CDR2 from the germline V gene are SGHTA and FQGNSA. In DNA form, the CDR3 reads TGTGCCAGCAGCTTACCCCCACGGGACCAAGCTTTCTTT. Its protein product is CASSLPPRDQAFF.

This clone occurred a few times. J is TRBJ2-1 and V is TRBV7-3; TRBD1 or TRBD2 may be the D gene (5 bases each). Germline loops: CDR1 SGHTA, CDR2 FQGTGA. The CDR3 is made up of 13 amino acids. Trimming removed 3 bases at V and 9 bases at J, with 12 bases between. CDR3 loop: CASSLGPSGEQFF. Written as DNA, the CDR3 is TGTGCCAGCAGCTTGGGACCATCTGGTGAGCAGTTCTTC. The full variable domain, its missing parts supplied by reference TRBV7-3 and TRBJ2-1, is GAGVSQTPSNKVTEKGKYVELRCDPISGHTALYWYRQSLGQGPEFLIYFQGTGAADDSGLPNDRFFAVRPEGSVSTLKIQRTERGDSAVYLCASSLGPSGEQFFGPGTRLTVL.

The chain joins TRBV5-1 to TRBJ2-3; D not certain. The germline gives CDR1 SGHRS, CDR2 YFSETQ. CDR3 length: 13 residues. V was trimmed by 0 bases and J by 5 bases, leaving 7 bases between them. CDR3 nucleotide sequence: TGCGCCAGCAGCTTGGCCCGAAAAGATACGCAGTATTTT. This codes for CASSLARKDTQYF.

This chain connects TRBV4-1 to TRBJ2-7; 10 bases map to TRBD2. V lost 5 bases and J lost 3; bases outside the gene matches: 4. The CDR3 totals 14 residues. Per germline, CDR1 MGHRA and CDR2 YSYEKL. CDR3 in amino acids: CASSIRTSGYEQYF. CDR3 nucleotides: TGCGCCAGCAGCATCCGGACTAGCGGCTACGAGCAGTACTTC.

The rearrangement joins TRBV5-1 to TRBJ1-1; D gene ambiguous. CDR3 length: 13 residues. Germline V CDR1 and CDR2: SGHRS, YFSETQ. V dropped 3 bases and J dropped 3 bases, with 9 bases sitting between them. In nucleotides, the CDR3 is TGCGCCAGCAGCTGGAGAGGGTACACTGAAGCTTTCTTT. Its protein is CASSWRGYTEAFF.

The rearrangement uses TRBV7-8 and TRBJ2-1, with D perhaps matching TRBD1 (5 bases). Looked up from germline, CDR1 is SGHVS and CDR2 is FQNEAQ. Trimming took off 2 bases at V and 5 bases at J, with 13 bases between the two ends. The CDR3 loop spans 15 amino acids. The CDR3 DNA reads TGTGCCAGCAGCTTAAGGGGTCCCTCGGACAATGAGCAGTTCTTC. This gives the protein CASSLRGPSDNEQFF.

This clone was seen only a few times. The V call is TRBV5-6, the J call TRBJ2-5; D not resolved. The CDR3 is 12 amino acids. CDR1 and CDR2 from the germline V gene are SGHDT and YYEEEE. V shed 0 bases and J shed 2 bases, with 2 bases lying between them. The DNA of the CDR3 is TGTGCCAGCAGCTTGGGGCAAGAGACCCAGTACTTC. Its translation: CASSLGQETQYF.

In its sample, this clone was seen a few times. The chain carries TRBV7-6 and TRBJ1-2; 8 bases map to TRBD1. Germline values: CDR1 SGHVS, CDR2 FNYEAQ. The CDR3 consists of 13 residues. Trimming removed 1 base from V and 12 bases from J; junction bases left unmatched: 7. The CDR3 region is CASSLGQRQGHTF. The CDR3 DNA reads TGTGCCAGCAGCTTAGGACAGAGACAGGGGCACACCTTC. Supplemented by reference TRBV7-6 and TRBJ1-2, the full variable domain reads GAGVSQSPRYKVTKRGQDVALRCDPISGHVSLYWYRQALGQGPEFLTYFNYEAQQDKSGLPNDRFSAERPEGSISTLTIQRTEQRDSAMYRCASSLGQRQGHTFGSGTRLTVV.

The genes are TRBV5-1 and TRBJ2-5; 10 bases agree with TRBD2. Germline V gene lookup returns CDR1 SGHRS and CDR2 YFSETQ. V was pared by 2 bases and J by 5 bases, with 6 bases of the junction left unmatched. This CDR3 is built from 15 residues. As DNA, the CDR3 is TGCGCCAGCAGCTTTGTGTCTAGCGGGAGCGAGACCCAGTACTTC. Protein sequence: CASSFVSSGSETQYF. Combining the CDR3 with reference TRBV5-1 and TRBJ2-5 gives the whole variable domain KAGVTQTPRYLIKTRGQQVTLSCSPISGHRSVSWYQQTPGQGLQFLFEYFSETQRNKGNFPGRFSGRQFSNSRSEMNVSTLELGDSALYLCASSFVSSGSETQYFGPGTRLLVL.

The table lists this clone with a few counts. The rearrangement uses TRBV7-9 and TRBJ2-2; D unclear. Trimming left V 5 bases short and J 6 bases short, with 16 bases between. CDR1 and CDR2 (germline): SEHNR, FQNEAQ (reference sequence). The CDR3 consists of 15 residues. The CDR3 DNA sequence: TGTGCCAGCAGCCCCTTCTCTTTGGGTCCCGGGGAGCTGTTTTTT. Translation: CASSPFSLGPGELFF.